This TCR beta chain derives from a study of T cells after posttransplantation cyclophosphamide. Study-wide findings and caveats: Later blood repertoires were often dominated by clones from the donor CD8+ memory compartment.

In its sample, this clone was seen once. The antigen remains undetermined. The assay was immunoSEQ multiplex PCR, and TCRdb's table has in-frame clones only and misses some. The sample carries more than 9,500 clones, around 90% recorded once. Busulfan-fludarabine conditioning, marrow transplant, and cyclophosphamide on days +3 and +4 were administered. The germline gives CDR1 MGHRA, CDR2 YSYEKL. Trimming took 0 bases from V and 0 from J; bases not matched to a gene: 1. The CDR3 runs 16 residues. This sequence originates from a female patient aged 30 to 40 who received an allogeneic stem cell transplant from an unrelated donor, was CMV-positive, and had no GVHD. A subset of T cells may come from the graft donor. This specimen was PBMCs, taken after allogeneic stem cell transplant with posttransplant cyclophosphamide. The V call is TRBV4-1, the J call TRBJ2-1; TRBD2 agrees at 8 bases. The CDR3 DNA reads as TGCGCCAGCAGCCAAGATAGCGGGAACTCCTACAATGAGCAGTTCTTC. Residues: CASSQDSGNSYNEQFF.